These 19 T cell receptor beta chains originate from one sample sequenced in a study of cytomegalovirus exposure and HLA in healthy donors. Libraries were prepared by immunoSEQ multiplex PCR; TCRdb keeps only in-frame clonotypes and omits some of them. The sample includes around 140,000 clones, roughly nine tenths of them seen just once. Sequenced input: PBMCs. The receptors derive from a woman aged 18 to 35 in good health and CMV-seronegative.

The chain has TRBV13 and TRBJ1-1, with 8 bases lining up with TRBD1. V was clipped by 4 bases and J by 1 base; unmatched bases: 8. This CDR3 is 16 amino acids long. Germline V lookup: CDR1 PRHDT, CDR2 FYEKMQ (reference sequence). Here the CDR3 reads CASSSYDRGPNTEAFF. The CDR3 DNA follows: TGTGCCAGCAGCTCATATGACAGGGGACCGAACACTGAAGCTTTCTTT.

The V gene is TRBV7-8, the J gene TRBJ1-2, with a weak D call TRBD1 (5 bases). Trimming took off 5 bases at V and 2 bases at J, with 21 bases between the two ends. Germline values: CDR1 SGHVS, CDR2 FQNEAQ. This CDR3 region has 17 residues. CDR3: CASSPTSWGPHNYGYTF. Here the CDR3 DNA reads TGTGCCAGCAGCCCGACTTCGTGGGGCCCACACAACTATGGCTACACCTTC.

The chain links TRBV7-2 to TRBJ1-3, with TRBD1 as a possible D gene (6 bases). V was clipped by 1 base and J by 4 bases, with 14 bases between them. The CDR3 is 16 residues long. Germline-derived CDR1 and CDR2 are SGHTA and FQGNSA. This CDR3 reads CASSLEWGLGGNTIYF. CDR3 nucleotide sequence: TGTGCCAGCAGCTTAGAGTGGGGGCTAGGCGGAAACACCATATATTTT.

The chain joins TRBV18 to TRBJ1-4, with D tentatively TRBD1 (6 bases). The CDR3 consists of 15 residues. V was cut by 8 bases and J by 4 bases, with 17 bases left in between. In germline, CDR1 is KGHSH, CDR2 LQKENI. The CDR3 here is CASRKTGILNEKLFF. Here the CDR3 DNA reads TGTGCCAGCCGAAAAACAGGGATCCTTAATGAAAAACTGTTTTTT. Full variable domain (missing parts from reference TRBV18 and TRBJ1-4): NAGVMQNPRHLVRRRGQEARLRCSPMKGHSHVYWYRQLPEEGLKFMVYLQKENIIDESGMPKERFSAEFPKEGPSILRIQQVVRGDSAAYFCASRKTGILNEKLFFGSGTQLSVL.

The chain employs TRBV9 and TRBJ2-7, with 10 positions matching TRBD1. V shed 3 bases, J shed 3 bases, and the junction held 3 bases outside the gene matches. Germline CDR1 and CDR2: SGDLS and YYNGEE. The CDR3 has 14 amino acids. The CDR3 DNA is TGTGCCAGCAGCGCGGGGACAGGGGACTACGAGCAGTACTTC. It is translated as CASSAGTGDYEQYF.

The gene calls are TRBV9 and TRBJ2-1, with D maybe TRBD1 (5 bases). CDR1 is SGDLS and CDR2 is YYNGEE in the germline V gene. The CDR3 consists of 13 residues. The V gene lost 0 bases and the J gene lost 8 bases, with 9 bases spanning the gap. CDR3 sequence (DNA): TGTGCCAGCAGCGTAGACAGGTCGTATGAGCAGTTCTTC. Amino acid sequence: CASSVDRSYEQFF.

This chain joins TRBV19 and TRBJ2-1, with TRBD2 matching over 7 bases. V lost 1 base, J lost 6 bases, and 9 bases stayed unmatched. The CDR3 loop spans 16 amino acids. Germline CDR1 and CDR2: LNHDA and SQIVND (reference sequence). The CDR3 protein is CASSIGGGNVLNEQFF. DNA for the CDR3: TGTGCCAGTAGTATAGGGGGAGGGAATGTGCTCAATGAGCAGTTCTTC. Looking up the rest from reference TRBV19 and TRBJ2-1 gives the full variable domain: DGGITQSPKYLFRKEGQNVTLSCEQNLNHDAMYWYRQDPGQGLRLIYYSQIVNDFQKGDIAEGYSVSREKKESFPLTVTSAQKNPTAFYLCASSIGGGNVLNEQFFGPGTRLTVL.

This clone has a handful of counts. The CDR3 DNA follows: TGTGCCAGCAGTGGTAGCTGGGGCCCTTCCTACGAGCAGTACTTC. Its translation: CASSGSWGPSYEQYF. This rearrangement joins TRBV6-1 to TRBJ2-7; possible D gene TRBD1, 5 bases. Trimming pared 4 bases from V and 1 base from J, leaving 14 bases between. Germline CDR1 and CDR2: MNHNS and SASEGT. The CDR3 is 15 residues long.

The CDR3 bases are TGTGCCAGCAGCCTACGCGTGGGGCCCGGGGAGCTGTTTTTT. Protein product: CASSLRVGPGELFF. The gene calls are TRBV9 and TRBJ2-2; a possible D gene is TRBD1 (5 bases). The CDR3 runs 14 residues. CDR1 is SGDLS, CDR2 YYNGEE, per germline. V lost 4 bases, J lost 6 bases, and 13 bases lay in between.

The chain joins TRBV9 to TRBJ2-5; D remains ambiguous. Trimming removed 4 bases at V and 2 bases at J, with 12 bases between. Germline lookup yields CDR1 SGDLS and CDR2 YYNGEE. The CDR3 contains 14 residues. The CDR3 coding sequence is TGTGCCAGCAGCCCCGGGTCCAAACAAGAGACCCAGTACTTC. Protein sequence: CASSPGSKQETQYF. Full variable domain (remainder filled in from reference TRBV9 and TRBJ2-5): DSGVTQTPKHLITATGQRVTLRCSPRSGDLSVYWYQQSLDQGLQFLIQYYNGEERAKGNILERFSAQQFPDLHSELNLSSLELGDSALYFCASSPGSKQETQYFGPGTRLLVL.

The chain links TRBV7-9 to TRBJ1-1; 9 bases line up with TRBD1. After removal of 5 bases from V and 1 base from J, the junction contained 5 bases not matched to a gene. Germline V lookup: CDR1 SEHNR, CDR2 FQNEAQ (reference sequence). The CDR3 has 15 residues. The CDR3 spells CASSPNRGRNTEAFF. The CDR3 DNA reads TGTGCCAGCAGCCCAAACAGGGGGCGGAACACTGAAGCTTTCTTT.

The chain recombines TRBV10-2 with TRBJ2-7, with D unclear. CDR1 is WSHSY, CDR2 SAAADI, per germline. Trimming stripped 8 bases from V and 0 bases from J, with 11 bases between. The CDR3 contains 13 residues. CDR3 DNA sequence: TGCGCCAGCCAATATAGTAACTCCTACGAGCAGTACTTC. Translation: CASQYSNSYEQYF.

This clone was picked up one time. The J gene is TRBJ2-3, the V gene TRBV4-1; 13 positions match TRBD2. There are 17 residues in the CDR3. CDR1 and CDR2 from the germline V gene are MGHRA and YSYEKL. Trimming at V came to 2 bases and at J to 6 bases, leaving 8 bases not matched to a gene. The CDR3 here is CASSQYLTSGGSDTQYF. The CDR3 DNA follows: TGCGCCAGCAGCCAATATTTGACTAGCGGGGGGTCGGATACGCAGTATTTT.

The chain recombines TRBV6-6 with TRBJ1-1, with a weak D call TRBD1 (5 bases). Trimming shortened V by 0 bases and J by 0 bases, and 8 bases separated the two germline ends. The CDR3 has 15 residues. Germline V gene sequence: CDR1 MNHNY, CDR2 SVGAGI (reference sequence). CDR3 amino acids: CASSYSTAMNTEAFF. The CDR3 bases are TGTGCCAGCAGTTACTCGACAGCTATGAACACTGAAGCTTTCTTT.

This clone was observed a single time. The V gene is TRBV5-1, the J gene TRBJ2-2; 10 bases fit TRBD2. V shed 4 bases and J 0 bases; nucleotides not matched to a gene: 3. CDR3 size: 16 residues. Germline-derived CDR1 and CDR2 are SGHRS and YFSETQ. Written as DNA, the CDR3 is TGCGCCAGCAGCGCCCTAGCGGGGGCGAACACCGGGGAGCTGTTTTTT. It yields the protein CASSALAGANTGELFF.

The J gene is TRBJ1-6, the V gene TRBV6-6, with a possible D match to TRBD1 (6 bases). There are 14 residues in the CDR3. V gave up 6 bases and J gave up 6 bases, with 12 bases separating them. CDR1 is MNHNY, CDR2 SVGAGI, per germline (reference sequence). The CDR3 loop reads CASSSGQLNSPLHF. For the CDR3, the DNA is TGTGCCAGCAGCTCCGGACAGCTTAATTCACCCCTCCACTTT.

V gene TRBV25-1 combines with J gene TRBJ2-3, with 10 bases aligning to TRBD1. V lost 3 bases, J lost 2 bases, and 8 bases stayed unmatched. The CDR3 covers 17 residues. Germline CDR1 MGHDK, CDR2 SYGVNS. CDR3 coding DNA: TGTGCCAGCAGTGATATCCCGGGACAGGGGCACACAGATACGCAGTATTTT. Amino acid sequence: CASSDIPGQGHTDTQYF.

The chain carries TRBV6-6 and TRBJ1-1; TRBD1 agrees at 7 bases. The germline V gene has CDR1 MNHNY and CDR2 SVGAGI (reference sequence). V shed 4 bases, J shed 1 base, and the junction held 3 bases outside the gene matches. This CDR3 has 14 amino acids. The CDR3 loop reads CASSWTGGNTEAFF. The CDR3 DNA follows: TGTGCCAGCAGTTGGACAGGCGGGAACACTGAAGCTTTCTTT.

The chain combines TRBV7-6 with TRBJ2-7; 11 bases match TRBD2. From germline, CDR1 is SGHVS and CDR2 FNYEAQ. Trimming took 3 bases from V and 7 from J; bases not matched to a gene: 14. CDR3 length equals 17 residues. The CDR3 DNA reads TGTGCCAGCAGCTTTGGGGGAGGGACTAGCGGAGGGGGTGAGCAGTACTTC. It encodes CASSFGGGTSGGGEQYF.